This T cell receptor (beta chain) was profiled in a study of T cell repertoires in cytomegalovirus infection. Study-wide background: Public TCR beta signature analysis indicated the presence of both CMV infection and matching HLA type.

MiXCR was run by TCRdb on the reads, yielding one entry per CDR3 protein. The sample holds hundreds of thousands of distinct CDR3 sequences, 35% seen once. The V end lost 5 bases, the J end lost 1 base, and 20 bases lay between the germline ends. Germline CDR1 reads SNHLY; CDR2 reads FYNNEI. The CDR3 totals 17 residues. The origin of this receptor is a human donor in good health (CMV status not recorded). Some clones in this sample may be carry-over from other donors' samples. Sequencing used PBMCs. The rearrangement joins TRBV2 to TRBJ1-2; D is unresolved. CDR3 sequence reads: CASSQLSPQTYNYGYTF. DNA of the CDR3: TGTGCCAGCAGTCAACTCTCCCCGCAAACCTATAACTATGGCTACACCTTC.